This TCR beta chain was profiled in a study of CD8+ T cells in alopecia areata. Across the study: The study gave tofacitinib for 6 to 18 months, then 6 months off drug.

Reverse transcription of extracted RNA yielded cDNA, which provided the sequencing template. Only in-frame clones appear in the TCRdb table, and some are missing; sequencing was by immunoSEQ multiplex PCR. This table has about 160,000 clones, about 71% appearing once. The CDR3 extends over 12 amino acids. V was cut by 4 bases and J by 6 bases, with 9 bases left in between. From germline, CDR1 is GTSNPN and CDR2 SVGIG (reference sequence). Treatment indicated: oral pan-JAK inhibitor, 5-10 mg twice daily. Lesional scalp punch biopsies and peripheral blood were collected from alopecia areata patients. This chain uses TRBV30 with TRBJ2-2; D call uncertain. This receptor was obtained from a human donor with alopecia areata. Sequencing was performed on CD4+ T cells sorted from blood, taken at week 4, from a patient treated with tofacitinib. The DNA for the CDR3 is TGTGCCTGGACCTATAATCCCGGGGAGCTGTTTTTT. This translates into CAWTYNPGELFF.